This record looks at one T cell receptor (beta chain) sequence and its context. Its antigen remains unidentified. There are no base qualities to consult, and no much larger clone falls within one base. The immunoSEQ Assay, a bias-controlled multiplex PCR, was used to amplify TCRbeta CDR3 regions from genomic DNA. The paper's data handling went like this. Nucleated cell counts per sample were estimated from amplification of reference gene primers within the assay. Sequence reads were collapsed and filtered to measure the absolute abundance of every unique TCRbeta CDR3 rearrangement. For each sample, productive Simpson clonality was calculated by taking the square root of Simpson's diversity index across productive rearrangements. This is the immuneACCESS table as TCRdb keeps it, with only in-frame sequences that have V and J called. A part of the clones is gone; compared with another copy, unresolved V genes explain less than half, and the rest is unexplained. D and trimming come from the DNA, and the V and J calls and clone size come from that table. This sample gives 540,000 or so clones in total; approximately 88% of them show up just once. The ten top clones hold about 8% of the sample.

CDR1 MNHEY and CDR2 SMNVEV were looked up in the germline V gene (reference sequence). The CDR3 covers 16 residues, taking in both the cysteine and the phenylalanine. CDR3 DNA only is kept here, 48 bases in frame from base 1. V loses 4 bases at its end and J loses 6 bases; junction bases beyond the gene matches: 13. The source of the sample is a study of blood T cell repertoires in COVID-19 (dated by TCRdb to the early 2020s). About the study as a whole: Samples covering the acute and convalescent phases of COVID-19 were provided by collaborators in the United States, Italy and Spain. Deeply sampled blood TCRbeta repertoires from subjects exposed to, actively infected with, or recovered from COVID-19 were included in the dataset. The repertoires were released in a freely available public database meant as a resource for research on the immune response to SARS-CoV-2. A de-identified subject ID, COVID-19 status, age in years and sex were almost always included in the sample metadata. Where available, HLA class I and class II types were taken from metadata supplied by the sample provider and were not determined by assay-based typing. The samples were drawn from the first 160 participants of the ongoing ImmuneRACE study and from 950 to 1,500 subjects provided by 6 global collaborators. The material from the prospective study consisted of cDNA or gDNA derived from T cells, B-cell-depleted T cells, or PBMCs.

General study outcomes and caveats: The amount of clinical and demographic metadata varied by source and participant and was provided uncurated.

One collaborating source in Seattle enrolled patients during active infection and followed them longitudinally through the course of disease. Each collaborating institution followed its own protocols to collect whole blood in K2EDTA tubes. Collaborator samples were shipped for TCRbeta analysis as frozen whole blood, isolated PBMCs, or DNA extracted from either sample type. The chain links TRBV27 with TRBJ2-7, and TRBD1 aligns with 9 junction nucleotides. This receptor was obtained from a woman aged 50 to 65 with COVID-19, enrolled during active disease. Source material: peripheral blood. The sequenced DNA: TGTGCCAGCAGTTCCCTCTCGGGACAGGGCAAGGGCGAGCAGTACTTC. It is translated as CASSSLSGQGKGEQYF.